This passage covers 23 T cell receptor beta chains from one sample sequenced in a study of CXCR3-negative and CXCR3-positive naive CD8 T cells. The TRB cDNA libraries were prepared by 5' RACE with UMI labels. TCRdb re-called the 5' RACE reads; one entry per CDR3 protein, DNA not given. The specimen's table records 60,000 to 65,000 distinct CDR3 sequences. Study results and caveats: Compared with CXCR3-negative naive cells, CXCR3-positive naive cells showed more hydrophobic TRB CDR3s.

These receptors have no known antigen. Sequences were obtained from naive CXCR3+ CD8+ T cells from blood. Subset noted: CD45RO-CCR7+CD27+CD95- naive CD8+ T cells expressing CXCR3 (TNR3+). These TCRs come from a human donor in good health. Some clones in this sample may be carry-over from other donors' samples.

V and J are TRBV25-1 and TRBJ2-1. Per the germline V gene, CDR1 is MGHDK and CDR2 is SYGVNS. The CDR3 is made up of 14 amino acids. The CDR3: CASSESIKYNEQFF.

Here the CDR3 reads CSVDWMNTGELFF. V is TRBV29-1 and J is TRBJ2-2. The CDR3 has 13 amino acids. Per germline, CDR1 SQVTM and CDR2 ANQGSEA.

The rearrangement joins TRBV29-1 to TRBJ2-1; TCRdb gives TRBD2 as the D gene, but with no DNA this cannot be confirmed. Looked up from germline, CDR1 is SQVTM and CDR2 is ANQGSEA. The CDR3 has 13 amino acids. The CDR3 loop is CSVDLAGGYEQFF.

The chain carries TRBV28 and TRBJ2-7; with no DNA, the TCRdb D assignment of TRBD1 cannot be verified. This CDR3 contains 12 residues. Germline CDR1 MDHEN, CDR2 SYDVKM. CDR3 in amino acids: CASRDRGYEQYF.

The rearrangement links TRBV7-9 to TRBJ1-2; TCRdb's assignment of TRBD1 cannot be checked, as there is no DNA. The germline CDR1 and CDR2 sequences are SEHNR and FQNEAQ (reference sequence). This CDR3 is built from 15 residues. CDR3 loop: CASSLTSGTGIGYTF.

J is TRBJ2-1 and V is TRBV6-5; the TRBD2 assignment by TCRdb is unverifiable without DNA. The germline V gene encodes CDR1 MNHEY and CDR2 SVGAGI. This CDR3 has 16 residues. The CDR3 sequence is CASRGVAGGRFNEQFF.

The genes are TRBV6-6 and TRBJ1-1; TCRdb outputs TRBD1, but without DNA this stays unchecked. This CDR3 has 11 amino acids. Germline values: CDR1 MNHNY, CDR2 SVGAGI (reference sequence). The CDR3 sequence: CASSSPPEAFF.

CDR3 in amino acids: CASTPWTANSPLHF. V usage is TRBV6-2 or TRBV6-3 and J usage is TRBJ1-6; TCRdb lists TRBD1, though no DNA is available to test this call. The V gene's germline CDR1 is MNHEY and CDR2 SVGEGT. CDR3 length equals 14 residues.

This chain joins TRBV29-1 and TRBJ2-1. This CDR3 spans 11 amino acids. Germline V CDR1 and CDR2: SQVTM, ANQGSEA. This CDR3 is CSVEVPYEQYF.

CDR3 amino acids: CSASTGPQFWELFF. The V and J genes are TRBV29-1 and TRBJ1-4; no DNA is available, so the TRBD1 call from TCRdb remains unchecked. The CDR3 totals 14 residues. CDR1 and CDR2 from the germline V gene are SQVTM and ANQGSEA.

J is TRBJ2-5 and V is TRBV7-2; TCRdb designates TRBD2, a call that cannot be tested without DNA. Per the germline V gene, CDR1 is SGHTA and CDR2 is FQGNSA. CDR3 length: 16 amino acids. CDR3 sequence reads: CASSFFMSGGQETQYF.

The genes are TRBV9 and TRBJ2-2; TCRdb's D call of TRBD1 is untestable without DNA. The CDR3 extends over 17 amino acids. CDR1 and CDR2 (germline): SGDLS, YYNGEE. The CDR3 sequence: CASSGQGTPSTTGELFF.

The rearrangement links TRBV5-1 to TRBJ2-7; TCRdb lists TRBD1, though no DNA is available to test this call. This CDR3 is 19 amino acids long. Germline lookup yields CDR1 SGHRS and CDR2 YFSETQ. The CDR3 protein is CASSFAGTGVSKSSYEQYF.

The chain joins TRBV28 to TRBJ2-5; the D gene TCRdb calls, TRBD1, cannot be checked with no DNA. The length of the CDR3 is 15 residues. CDR1 MDHEN and CDR2 SYDVKM come from the germline V gene. The CDR3 loop is CASSSEDRAQETQYF.

The V gene is TRBV6-5, the J gene TRBJ2-1; TCRdb's D gene call, TRBD2, goes unchecked for lack of DNA. This CDR3 comprises 15 residues. The V gene's germline CDR1 is MNHEY and CDR2 SVGAGI. The CDR3 sequence is CASSPDGGTYNEQFF.

The rearrangement uses TRBV27 and TRBJ1-1; TCRdb gives TRBD1 as the D gene, but with no DNA this cannot be confirmed. Germline V gives CDR1 MNHEY, CDR2 SMNVEV (reference sequence). The CDR3 sequence is 13 residues long. This CDR3 is CASTYRVNTEAFF.

This chain links TRBV15 with TRBJ2-5. Germline values: CDR1 LNHNV, CDR2 YYDKDF (reference sequence). The CDR3 totals 13 residues. CDR3 region: CATNQAYQETQYF. The variable domain in full, completed from reference TRBV15 and TRBJ2-5, reads DAMVIQNPRYQVTQFGKPVTLSCSQTLNHNVMYWYQQKSSQAPKLLFHYYDKDFNNEADTPDNFQSRRPNTSFCFLDIRSPGLGDTAMYLCATNQAYQETQYFGPGTRLLVL.

This chain connects TRBV5-1 to TRBJ2-1; as DNA is missing, the TRBD1 call by TCRdb cannot be tested. The germline gives CDR1 SGHRS, CDR2 YFSETQ. This CDR3 region has 12 residues. This CDR3 is CASSPGGGEQFF. Looking up the rest from reference TRBV5-1 and TRBJ2-1 gives the full variable domain: KAGVTQTPRYLIKTRGQQVTLSCSPISGHRSVSWYQQTPGQGLQFLFEYFSETQRNKGNFPGRFSGRQFSNSRSEMNVSTLELGDSALYLCASSPGGGEQFFGPGTRLTVL.

The chain is built from TRBV11-2 and TRBJ2-2; with no DNA, the TCRdb D assignment of TRBD1 cannot be verified. Germline CDR1 SGHAT, CDR2 FQNNGV. The CDR3 length is 15 residues. The chain's CDR3 is CASSLGDGDTGELFF.

The V gene is TRBV20-1, the J gene TRBJ2-3; the TCRdb call, TRBD2, lacks DNA for checking. Looked up from germline, CDR1 is DFQATT and CDR2 is SNEGSKA (reference sequence). The CDR3 is made up of 14 amino acids. The chain's CDR3 is CSARNYQSTDTQYF.

The chain couples TRBV20-1 to TRBJ1-5; TCRdb's D call, TRBD1, is unchecked because there is no DNA. CDR1 DFQATT and CDR2 SNEGSKA come from the germline V gene (reference sequence). CDR3 length equals 12 residues. The CDR3 sequence: CSATGGAKPQHF.

The chain recombines TRBV7-9 with TRBJ2-1; TCRdb designates TRBD2, a call that cannot be tested without DNA. Germline V gives CDR1 SEHNR, CDR2 FQNEAQ (reference sequence). The CDR3 length is 14 residues. CDR3 amino acids: CASSPLVQYNEQFF. Filled out from reference TRBV7-9 and TRBJ2-1, the complete variable domain reads DTGVSQNPRHKITKRGQNVTFRCDPISEHNRLYWYRQTLGQGPEFLTYFQNEAQLEKSRLLSDRFSAERPKGSFSTLEIQRTEQGDSAMYLCASSPLVQYNEQFFGPGTRLTVL.

The chain couples TRBV3-1 to TRBJ1-3. Germline CDR1 reads LGHDT; CDR2 reads YNNKEL (reference sequence). The CDR3 runs 14 residues. This CDR3 is CASSLGTSGNTIYF.